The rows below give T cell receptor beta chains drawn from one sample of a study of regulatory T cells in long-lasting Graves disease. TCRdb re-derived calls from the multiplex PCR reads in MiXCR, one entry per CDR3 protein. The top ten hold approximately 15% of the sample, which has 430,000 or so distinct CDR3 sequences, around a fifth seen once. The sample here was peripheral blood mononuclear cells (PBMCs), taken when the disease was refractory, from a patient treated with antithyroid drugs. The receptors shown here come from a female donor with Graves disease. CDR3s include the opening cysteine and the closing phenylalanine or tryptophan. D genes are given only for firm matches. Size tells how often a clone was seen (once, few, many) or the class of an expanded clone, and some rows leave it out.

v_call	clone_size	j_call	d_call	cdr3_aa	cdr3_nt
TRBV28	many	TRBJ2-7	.	CASSSGSLYEQYF	TGTGCCAGCAGCTCTGGTAGTCTGTACGAGCAGTACTTC
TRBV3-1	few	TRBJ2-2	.	CASSRWEEELFF	TGTGCCAGCAGCCGTTGGGAAGAGGAGCTGTTTTTT
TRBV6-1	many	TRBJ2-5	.	CASSASGTQYF	TGTGCCAGCAGTGCTTCAGGGACCCAGTACTTC
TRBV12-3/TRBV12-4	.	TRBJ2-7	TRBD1	CASSFGQGRGVGYDQYF	TGTGCCAGCAGTTTTGGACAGGGGCGTGGAGTGGGCTACGATCAGTACTTC
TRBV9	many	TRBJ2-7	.	CASSARQSAAPNYEQYF	TGTGCCAGCAGCGCCCGACAGTCGGCGGCCCCTAACTACGAGCAGTACTTC
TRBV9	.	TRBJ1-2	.	CASSVGGGLEGYTF	TGTGCCAGCAGCGTAGGAGGAGGGTTGGAAGGCTACACCTTC
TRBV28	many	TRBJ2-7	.	CASNDGTRYSYEQYF	TGTGCCAGCAACGACGGGACTCGATACTCCTACGAGCAGTACTTC
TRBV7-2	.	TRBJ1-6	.	CASSLNGGRNSPLHF	TGTGCCAGCAGCTTAAATGGAGGGAGGAATTCACCCCTCCACTTT
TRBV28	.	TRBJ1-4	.	CASSMELGEKLFF	TGTGCCAGCAGTATGGAATTGGGGGAAAAACTGTTTTTT
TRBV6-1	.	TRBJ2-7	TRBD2	CASSDMKATSTPSDEQYF	TGTGCCAGCAGTGATATGAAGGCGACTAGCACCCCGTCCGACGAGCAGTACTTC
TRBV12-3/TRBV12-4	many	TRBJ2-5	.	CASRQRNPLNF	TGTGCCAGCAGACAACGTAACCCGCTCAACTTC
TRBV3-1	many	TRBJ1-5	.	CASSHTEGGDQPQHF	TGTGCCAGCAGCCATACAGAAGGAGGGGATCAGCCCCAGCATTTT
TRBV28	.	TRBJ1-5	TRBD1	CASSLDRGSGQPQHF	TGTGCCAGCAGTTTAGACAGGGGGTCTGGGCAGCCCCAGCATTTT
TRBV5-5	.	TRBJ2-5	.	CASIPGGSVQETQYF	TGTGCCAGTATCCCTGGGGGTAGCGTCCAAGAGACCCAGTACTTC
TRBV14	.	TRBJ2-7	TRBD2	CASSQIRTSGDEQYF	TGTGCCAGCAGCCAAATTCGGACTAGCGGGGACGAGCAGTACTTC
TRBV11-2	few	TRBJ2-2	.	CASSLVQRYTGELFF	TGTGCCAGCAGCTTAGTTCAGAGATACACCGGGGAGCTGTTTTTT
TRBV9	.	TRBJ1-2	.	CASSTHNNLDSRYGYTF	TGTGCCAGCAGCACACACAATAACTTAGACAGCCGCTATGGCTACACCTTC
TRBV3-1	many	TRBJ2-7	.	CASSQVPRAYEQYF	TGTGCCAGCAGCCAAGTCCCCAGAGCCTACGAGCAGTACTTC
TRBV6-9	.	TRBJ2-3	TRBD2	CASSYTTSGRDTQYF	TGTGCCAGCAGTTACACGACTAGCGGGAGGGATACGCAGTATTTT
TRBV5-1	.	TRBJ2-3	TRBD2	CASSLAKAGDTQYF	TGCGCCAGCAGCTTGGCTAAAGCGGGGGATACGCAGTATTTT
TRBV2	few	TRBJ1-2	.	CASREYLDRRYGYTF	TGTGCCAGCAGAGAATACCTGGACCGCAGGTATGGCTACACCTTC
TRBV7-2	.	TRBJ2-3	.	CASSLGSGGGDTQYF	TGTGCCAGCAGCTTAGGAAGTGGGGGCGGTGATACGCAGTATTTT
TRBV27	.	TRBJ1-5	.	CASSFGERHPQHF	TGTGCCAGCAGCTTTGGGGAGAGGCACCCCCAGCATTTT
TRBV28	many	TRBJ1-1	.	CASSLYEQGTEAFF	TGTGCCAGCAGTTTATACGAACAGGGCACTGAAGCTTTCTTT
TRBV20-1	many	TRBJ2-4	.	CSAPSLSAKNIQYF	TGCAGTGCTCCTTCCCTTTCAGCCAAAAACATTCAGTACTTC
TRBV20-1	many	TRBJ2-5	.	CSADPRAREETQYF	TGCAGTGCCGACCCCAGGGCGAGGGAAGAGACCCAGTACTTC
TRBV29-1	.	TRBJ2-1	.	CSVDGAIEQFF	TGCAGCGTTGATGGGGCGATTGAGCAGTTCTTC
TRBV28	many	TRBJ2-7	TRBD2	CASSEPSGPGTYEQYF	TGTGCCAGCAGTGAACCTAGCGGACCCGGCACCTACGAGCAGTACTTC
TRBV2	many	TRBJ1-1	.	CASRTGLYTEAFF	TGTGCCAGCAGAACAGGGCTATACACTGAAGCTTTCTTT
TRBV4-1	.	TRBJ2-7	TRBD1	CASSLDRVRYEQYF	TGCGCCAGCAGCCTTGACAGGGTGAGGTACGAGCAGTACTTC
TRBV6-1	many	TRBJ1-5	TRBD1	CASRGAQGARYSNQPQHF	TGTGCCAGCAGGGGGGCTCAGGGGGCAAGATATAGCAATCAGCCCCAGCATTTT